This T cell receptor (beta chain) was recovered during a study of beta chain features in type 1 diabetes. Study-level results: In all four CD4+ subsets, TCRB CDR3 length was significantly, moderately reduced in type 1 diabetes.

Sorting that relied on CD45RO/CCR7/CD25/CD127/CD95/CD27 yielded CD4+ naive, central memory, regulatory and stem cell-like memory cells. On this clone itself: Its antigen is as yet unknown. Other DNA variants within this sample encode the same CDR3.

The CDR3 spans 14 residues. Germline trimming cut 4 bases from V and 0 bases from J; bases unmatched to any gene: 2. The V gene's germline CDR1 is SGHRS and CDR2 YFSETQ. Expressed TCRB transcripts were sequenced because the isolated RNA had all been reverse transcribed beforehand. TCRdb's table, derived via immunoSEQ multiplex PCR, lists solely in-frame clones and lacks some. There are roughly 330,000 clones in the sample; about 13% occur only once, and roughly 0.015% lies in the top ten. This chain connects TRBV5-1 to TRBJ1-1; 8 bases map to TRBD1. The specimen sequenced was naive CD4+ T cells from blood. This receptor was taken from a young woman with type 1 diabetes. CDR3 sequence: CASSPGQVNTEAFF. CDR3 coding DNA: TGCGCCAGCAGCCCGGGACAGGTGAACACTGAAGCTTTCTTT.